The 23 T cell receptor beta chains in this list originate from one sample, sequenced in a study of vaccination and CD4 T cells after COVID-19. The treatment was: roughly 10-day PBMC culture with coronavirus spike peptide pools or control peptides (ViraFEST assay). The assay that was used to sequence DNA from cultured CD4+ T cells was the Oncomine TCR Beta short-read assay. TCRdb independently ran MiXCR on the PCR reads; one entry per CDR3 protein. The sample lists 7,200 or so distinct CDR3 sequences; over 60% were seen once. Their target antigens are unknown. Specimen: CD4+ T cells from blood, cultured in vitro. The receptors stem from a human donor who had recovered from COVID-19.

The chain couples TRBV19 to TRBJ2-5, with D hard to call. CDR1 LNHDA and CDR2 SQIVND come from the germline V gene (reference sequence). Trimming cost V 3 bases and J 2 bases, with 7 bases left between them. The CDR3 sequence is 13 residues long. CDR3 in amino acids: CASSIPPQETQYF. CDR3 nucleotide sequence: TGTGCCAGTAGTATCCCTCCTCAAGAGACCCAGTACTTC.

The chain uses TRBV28 and TRBJ1-5; possible D gene TRBD1, 5 bases. Germline V gives CDR1 MDHEN, CDR2 SYDVKM. This CDR3 is 13 amino acids long. V was shortened by 5 bases and J by 11 bases, with 16 bases between the two germline ends. The CDR3 reads CASSLEGQQSQHF. CDR3 nucleotides: TGTGCCAGCAGTCTCGAGGGGCAACAGTCCCAGCATTTT.

The V gene is TRBV20-1, the J gene TRBJ1-3; possibly TRBD1 for D (6 bases). Germline lookup yields CDR1 DFQATT and CDR2 SNEGSKA (reference sequence). This CDR3 contains 14 residues. The V end lost 3 bases, the J end lost 1 base, and 10 bases lay between the germline ends. The CDR3 protein is CSASKGVSGNTIYF. In DNA form, the CDR3 reads TGCAGTGCTAGTAAGGGGGTGTCTGGAAACACCATATATTTT.

The chain carries TRBV2 and TRBJ1-2; D is uncertain. The CDR3 has 11 residues. Trimming removed 4 bases from V and 10 bases from J, with 10 bases in between. From germline, CDR1 is SNHLY and CDR2 FYNNEI. CDR3 DNA sequence: TGTGCCAGCAGTGTCTTGAAGGTCTACACCTTC. Its translation: CASSVLKVYTF.

Only a few counts were recorded for this clonotype. The J gene is TRBJ1-3, the V gene TRBV20-1; D not certain. The CDR3 loop spans 14 amino acids. V lost 4 bases and J 0 bases, leaving 10 bases between the germline ends. Germline CDR1 is DFQATT and CDR2 is SNEGSKA (reference sequence). CDR3 protein: CSANRRGSGNTIYF. CDR3 nucleotide sequence: TGCAGTGCTAACCGGCGGGGCTCTGGAAACACCATATATTTT.

The DNA for the CDR3 is TGCAGTGCTAGAGGCGGAGACACCTACGAGCAGTACTTC. This codes for CSARGGDTYEQYF. This sequence joins TRBV20-1 and TRBJ2-7; the D is unclear. Trimming pared 1 base from V and 2 bases from J, leaving 9 bases between. The CDR3 is made up of 13 amino acids. Germline V gives CDR1 DFQATT, CDR2 SNEGSKA (reference sequence).

This clonotype was observed a few times. The rearrangement joins TRBV6-2 or TRBV6-3 to TRBJ1-1, with 7 bases aligning to TRBD1. The CDR3 spans 14 residues. V trimming: 6 bases; J trimming: 3 bases; junction bases outside the gene matches: 7. Looked up from germline, CDR1 is MNHEY and CDR2 is SVGEGT. The CDR3 DNA is TGTGCCAGCAGCTCCCAGGGGGGTGACACTGAAGCTTTCTTT. The encoded protein is CASSSQGGDTEAFF.

The chain has TRBV28 and TRBJ1-2; 7 bases line up with TRBD1. The CDR3 sequence is 14 residues long. J lost 3 bases, V lost 6 bases, and 7 bases had no gene match. The V gene's germline CDR1 is MDHEN and CDR2 SYDVKM. The CDR3 loop is CASRETGTDYGYTF. The CDR3 DNA follows: TGTGCCAGCAGAGAAACCGGGACAGACTATGGCTACACCTTC.

The rearrangement links TRBV6-1 to TRBJ1-5; a weak D match, TRBD1 (5 bases). From germline, CDR1 is MNHNS and CDR2 SASEGT. The V end lost 6 bases, the J end lost 11 bases, and 20 bases lay between the germline ends. This CDR3 contains 14 residues. The CDR3, as DNA: TGTGCCAGCAGGGGGTCACTGGGGCGAACGGCCCAGCATTTT. This gives the protein CASRGSLGRTAQHF.

The rearrangement joins TRBV27 to TRBJ1-2; D not certain. Germline CDR1 is MNHEY and CDR2 is SMNVEV (reference sequence). This CDR3 has 14 amino acids. Trimming took 7 bases from V and 0 from J, leaving 12 bases between them. Written as DNA, the CDR3 is TGTGCCAGCACCTCTTCTTCAGCTAACTATGGCTACACCTTC. Encoded protein: CASTSSSANYGYTF.

This clonotype was found a few times. V usage is TRBV20-1 and J usage is TRBJ1-3; no clear D gene. From germline, CDR1 is DFQATT and CDR2 SNEGSKA (reference sequence). The CDR3 is made up of 13 amino acids. CDR3 residues: CSQLGSSGNTIYF. The CDR3, as DNA: TGCAGCCAGCTCGGTAGCTCTGGAAACACCATATATTTT.

The CDR3 loop is CASSLGTPFRPDTEAFF. CDR3 DNA: TGTGCCAGCAGCCTCGGGACTCCCTTTCGGCCCGACACTGAAGCTTTCTTT. This chain links TRBV7-3 with TRBJ1-1, with a tentative D call TRBD1 (5 bases). The germline CDR1 and CDR2 sequences are SGHTA and FQGTGA. The CDR3 loop spans 17 amino acids. V shed 5 bases and J shed 3 bases, with 22 bases lying between them.

The chain is built from TRBV2 and TRBJ2-5; either TRBD1 or TRBD2 may supply D (5 bases each). Germline CDR1 reads SNHLY; CDR2 reads FYNNEI. This CDR3 is 15 amino acids long. Trimming cost V 4 bases and J 4 bases, with 16 bases left between them. The DNA of the CDR3 is TGTGCCAGCAGTGGAGGGGCCCCTCGTCGAGAGACCCAGTACTTC. It translates to CASSGGAPRRETQYF.

The rearrangement links TRBV19 to TRBJ2-2; 8 bases map to TRBD1. The trim removed 5 bases at V and 6 bases at J, leaving 14 bases unmatched. The germline V gene encodes CDR1 LNHDA and CDR2 SQIVND (reference sequence). There are 17 residues in the CDR3. The chain's CDR3 is CASSSRDRGYRAGELFF. DNA for the CDR3: TGTGCCAGTAGTTCCCGCGACAGGGGTTACAGGGCCGGGGAGCTGTTTTTT.

The gene calls are TRBV2 and TRBJ1-2; a weak D match, TRBD1 (5 bases). Deletions cut 9 bases from V and 3 bases from J, with 23 bases between. Germline CDR1 reads SNHLY; CDR2 reads FYNNEI. There are 16 residues in the CDR3. The CDR3 sequence: CARGKEGAQLDYGYTF. The CDR3 DNA reads TGTGCCAGGGGAAAAGAAGGGGCCCAGCTCGACTATGGCTACACCTTC.

Only a few counts were recorded for this clonotype. The chain joins TRBV29-1 to TRBJ1-2, with 7 bases fitting TRBD1. The CDR3 consists of 13 residues. V shed 6 bases and J 4 bases; nucleotides not matched to a gene: 8. Germline-derived CDR1 and CDR2 are SQVTM and ANQGSEA. In DNA form, the CDR3 reads TGCAGCGTAGGCGACAGGGAGGGCTATGGCTACACCTTC. The encoded protein is CSVGDREGYGYTF.

The chain couples TRBV6-2 or TRBV6-3 to TRBJ2-2, with 9 bases that match TRBD2. The CDR3 sequence is 16 residues long. V was pared by 6 bases and J by 3 bases, with 8 bases of the junction left unmatched. Germline assignment: CDR1 MNHEY and CDR2 SVGEGT. CDR3 protein: CASRGGVAGDTGELFF. CDR3 in DNA: TGTGCCAGCAGGGGGGGGGTAGCGGGAGACACCGGGGAGCTGTTTTTT.

The V gene is TRBV6-1, the J gene TRBJ1-6; D call uncertain. Germline V gene sequence: CDR1 MNHNS, CDR2 SASEGT. The CDR3 runs to 14 residues. Between the trimmed V and J ends, which lost 4 bases and 1 base, there was a span of 5 bases. The CDR3 bases are TGTGCCAGCAGTGGGAGGTCCTATAATTCACCCCTCCACTTT. Encoded protein: CASSGRSYNSPLHF.

The rearrangement joins TRBV7-6 to TRBJ2-5; 14 bases map to TRBD2. Germline CDR1 and CDR2: SGHVS and FNYEAQ. V shed 11 bases, J shed 3 bases, and the junction held 11 bases outside the gene matches. This CDR3 is built from 16 residues. DNA for the CDR3: TGTGCCTTCTTGGGACTAGCGGGAGCGCGGGAAGAGACCCAGTACTTC. Translation gives CAFLGLAGAREETQYF.

The V and J genes are TRBV24-1 and TRBJ2-5; 7 bases align to TRBD1. V was clipped by 4 bases and J by 5 bases; unmatched bases: 12. CDR3 length: 16 amino acids. Germline CDR1 is KGHDR and CDR2 is SFDVKD. The CDR3 is CATSEGTADSLETQYF. In DNA form, the CDR3 reads TGTGCCACCAGTGAAGGGACAGCGGACTCTTTGGAGACCCAGTACTTC.

The chain is built from TRBV10-3 and TRBJ1-6; 11 bases line up with TRBD1. Germline V gene data show CDR1 as ENHRY and CDR2 as SYGVKD. J was trimmed by 7 bases and V by 4 bases; bases with no gene match: 6. The CDR3 loop spans 16 amino acids. CDR3 amino acids: CAISGGQGGPNSPLHF. DNA for the CDR3: TGTGCCATCAGTGGGGGACAGGGGGGCCCAAATTCACCCCTCCACTTT.

V gene TRBV12-3 or TRBV12-4 combines with J gene TRBJ1-1; D remains unclear. Trimming shortened V by 3 bases and J by 0 bases, and 5 bases separated the two germline ends. The CDR3 consists of 13 residues. CDR3 DNA sequence: TGTGCCAGCAGTTTGAAGATGAACACTGAAGCTTTCTTT. It translates to CASSLKMNTEAFF.

The chain couples TRBV18 to TRBJ2-3, with a weak D call TRBD2 (6 bases). CDR3 length: 15 residues. CDR1 KGHSH and CDR2 LQKENI come from the germline V gene. The ends were cut back, 3 bases at V and 0 bases at J, with 10 bases in the middle. The CDR3 reads CASSPAGTSTDTQYF. In DNA, the CDR3 is TGTGCCAGCTCACCGGCGGGGACTAGCACAGATACGCAGTATTTT.